This T cell receptor beta chain was identified during a study of blood T cell repertoires in COVID-19. Seattle participants joined during active infection and were tracked over time. Original handling: For nucleated cells, counts were estimated from reference gene primer amplification. The assay was immunoSEQ multiplex PCR, and TCRdb's table has in-frame clones only and misses some. The V and J calls and clone size come from that table; D and trimming were worked out from the DNA. In the table there are tens of thousands of clones, approximately 88% of which are singletons. This clone appeared a single time. Germline assignment: CDR1 LNHDA and CDR2 SQIVND (reference sequence). CDR3 length equals 16 residues. V trimming: 10 bases; J trimming: 3 bases; junction bases outside the gene matches: 13.

The receptor was derived from a man aged 45-65 years with COVID-19, enrolled during active disease. The sample was peripheral blood. The V gene is TRBV19, the J gene TRBJ1-5, with 9 bases identical to TRBD1. The CDR3 spells CATGGQGITNNQPQHF. For the CDR3, the DNA is TGTGCCACCGGTGGACAGGGGATCACCAACAATCAGCCCCAGCATTTT.